This TCR beta chain derives from a study of shared clonotypes between healthy human individuals. Study results and limitations: Few donors limited the genetic and exposure-history diversity represented. Clonotype sharing among donors likely depends on sequencing depth. When naive CD4 clonotypes were compared across a few donors, about 4.9% were shared.

The DNA input per sorted-subset replicate PCR was 200 ng, corresponding to some 30,000 T cell genomes. TCRdb's table, derived via immunoSEQ multiplex PCR, lists solely in-frame clones and lacks some. In the table there are roughly 2 million clones, approximately 95% of which are singletons. As concerns this clone: Its antigen is still unknown.

Germline V gene data show CDR1 as MNHEY and CDR2 as SVGAGI. The CDR3 is 12 amino acids. V lost 6 bases, J lost 6 bases, and 8 bases lay in between. The sequence was collected from a young man in good health. This chain joins TRBV6-5 and TRBJ2-2; no clear D gene. Sequencing was done on a sample of naive CD4+ T cells sorted from blood. Subset meaning: CD45RA+ positively selected. The DNA of the CDR3 is TGTGCCAGCAGCCCGGTCCCCGGGGAGCTGTTTTTT. This translates into CASSPVPGELFF.